A single sample gave rise to the 23 T cell receptor beta chains below, sequenced in a study of cytomegalovirus exposure and HLA in healthy donors. PCR primers comprised 60 Vbeta and 13 Jbeta primers. Profiling relied on immunoSEQ multiplex PCR, and the TCRdb table lists in-frame clones only, not all of them. There are about 180,000 clones in the sample; around 81% occur only once, and 2.2% lies in the top ten. The sequenced sample consisted of PBMCs. All receptors come from a woman aged 25 to 39 in good health and CMV-seronegative.

The gene calls are TRBV5-4 and TRBJ2-2; TRBD2 is a possible D gene (7 bases). From germline, CDR1 is SGHNT and CDR2 YYREEE (reference sequence). CDR3 length: 15 residues. V was cut by 6 bases and J by 5 bases, with 17 bases left in between. CDR3 sequence (DNA): TGTGCCAGCACCGAAGTAGGGGGGGGGACCGGGGAGCTGTTTTTT. This gives the protein CASTEVGGGTGELFF.

The chain couples TRBV6-6 to TRBJ2-7; 8 positions match TRBD2. V was pared by 7 bases and J by 5 bases, with 10 bases of the junction left unmatched. The CDR3 extends over 14 amino acids. Germline V gives CDR1 MNHNY, CDR2 SVGAGI (reference sequence). The CDR3 region has the DNA TGTGCCAGCACGGGGGGGACACCGCCTCACGAGCAGTACTTC. This translates into CASTGGTPPHEQYF.

The rearrangement joins TRBV7-2 to TRBJ2-1; 10 nucleotides line up with TRBD2. The CDR3 contains 16 residues. CDR1 is SGHTA, CDR2 FQGNSA, per germline. The J segment lost 2 bases and the V segment lost 4 bases, leaving 5 bases of the junction unmatched. CDR3 sequence: CASSSRAGGAYNEQFF. CDR3 bases: TGTGCCAGCAGCTCGAGAGCGGGGGGGGCCTACAATGAGCAGTTCTTC.

This chain joins TRBV5-4 and TRBJ1-2; D is uncertain. V gave up 0 bases and J gave up 0 bases, with 6 bases separating them. Looked up from germline, CDR1 is SGHNT and CDR2 is YYREEE (reference sequence). The CDR3 consists of 14 residues. In DNA form, the CDR3 reads TGTGCCAGCAGCTTGGTGGGAGCTAACTATGGCTACACCTTC. Its protein is CASSLVGANYGYTF.

The V gene is TRBV7-8, the J gene TRBJ1-4; a possible D gene is TRBD1 (5 bases). CDR1 is SGHVS and CDR2 is FQNEAQ in the germline V gene. V was shortened by 1 base and J by 3 bases, with 12 bases between the two germline ends. The CDR3 is 16 residues long. The chain's CDR3 is CASSLVWGGANEKLFF. CDR3 bases: TGTGCCAGCAGCTTAGTTTGGGGGGGAGCTAATGAAAAACTGTTTTTT.

This clone was counted once. V is TRBV19 and J is TRBJ2-7; TRBD2 aligns across 8 bases. Germline V gives CDR1 LNHDA, CDR2 SQIVND (reference sequence). The CDR3 is made up of 14 amino acids. V was pared by 4 bases and J by 1 base, with 3 bases of the junction left unmatched. CDR3 region: CASSTGLVSYEQYF. The CDR3 DNA follows: TGTGCCAGTAGTACGGGACTAGTATCCTACGAGCAGTACTTC.

J is TRBJ2-5 and V is TRBV5-1; 10 nucleotides agree with TRBD1. CDR1 and CDR2 from the germline V gene are SGHRS and YFSETQ. The CDR3 is made up of 14 amino acids. With V trimmed by 6 bases and J by 2 bases, 4 bases remained unmatched. CDR3 protein: CASNDRGLQETQYF. Here the CDR3 DNA reads TGCGCCAGCAACGACAGGGGGCTTCAAGAGACCCAGTACTTC.

Concerning this clone: Distinct nucleotide sequences in the sample also encode this CDR3. The J gene is TRBJ1-4, the V gene TRBV28; D is possibly TRBD1 (6 bases). Trimming pared 6 bases from V and 6 bases from J, leaving 11 bases between. This CDR3 is 13 amino acids long. Germline V CDR1 and CDR2: MDHEN, SYDVKM. This chain's CDR3 is CASRLQGDEKLFF. CDR3 in DNA: TGTGCCAGCAGACTACAGGGAGATGAAAAACTGTTTTTT.

CDR3 DNA: TGTGCCAGTAGTCACGGGGAACAGGGGGCTGCTCCCTACGAGCAGTACTTC. Protein product: CASSHGEQGAAPYEQYF. This sequence joins TRBV19 and TRBJ2-5, with 9 positions matching TRBD1. The J call may be incorrect, as the DNA end agrees better with TRBJ2-7. This CDR3 has 17 amino acids. Per germline, CDR1 LNHDA and CDR2 SQIVND (reference sequence).

The V and J genes are TRBV4-3 and TRBJ2-7; tentative D call: TRBD2 (5 bases). V gave up 0 bases and J gave up 2 bases, with 8 bases separating them. CDR3 length: 14 amino acids. Looked up from germline, CDR1 is LGHNA and CDR2 is YSLEER. CDR3 nucleotides: TGCGCCAGCAGCCAAGATGTCGGGGCCTACGAGCAGTACTTC. The encoded protein is CASSQDVGAYEQYF.

The V call is TRBV6-5, the J call TRBJ2-7; 8 nucleotides agree with TRBD1. This CDR3 region has 14 residues. Germline CDR1 and CDR2: MNHEY and SVGAGI. Unmatched junction bases numbered 9, after V lost 5 bases and J lost 6 bases. The CDR3 DNA follows: TGTGCCAGCAGTACCGGGACAGGCCTCCGCGAGCAGTACTTC. Its protein product is CASSTGTGLREQYF.

V is TRBV7-2 and J is TRBJ2-1; 10 positions agree with TRBD1. With V trimmed by 5 bases and J by 1 base, 14 bases remained unmatched. Germline V CDR1 and CDR2: SGHTA, FQGNSA. The CDR3 runs to 19 residues. CDR3 loop: CASSLGQGVFSKSYNEQFF. DNA of the CDR3: TGTGCCAGCAGCCTCGGACAGGGGGTGTTTTCGAAGTCCTACAATGAGCAGTTCTTC.

This clone has just one count. The chain is built from TRBV5-1 and TRBJ2-5; 14 bases line up with TRBD2. CDR1 is SGHRS and CDR2 is YFSETQ in the germline V gene. This CDR3 comprises 17 residues. The V and J ends lost 4 bases and 1 base, in that order; junction bases with no gene match: 6. The CDR3 region has the DNA TGCGCCAGCAGCAGGCGGACTAGCGGGGGGATCCAAGAGACCCAGTACTTC. As protein: CASSRRTSGGIQETQYF. Complete variable domain (other parts from reference TRBV5-1 and TRBJ2-5): KAGVTQTPRYLIKTRGQQVTLSCSPISGHRSVSWYQQTPGQGLQFLFEYFSETQRNKGNFPGRFSGRQFSNSRSEMNVSTLELGDSALYLCASSRRTSGGIQETQYFGPGTRLLVL.

The chain uses TRBV7-2 and TRBJ1-5, with 7 bases that match TRBD1. After removal of 2 bases from V and 6 bases from J, the junction contained 10 bases not matched to a gene. Looked up from germline, CDR1 is SGHTA and CDR2 is FQGNSA. CDR3 size: 16 residues. CDR3 nucleotide sequence: TGTGCCAGCAGCTTATTAGGGGGCGCGGAGTTTCAGCCCCAGCATTTT. Encoded protein: CASSLLGGAEFQPQHF.

The chain combines TRBV29-1 with TRBJ2-7; TRBD1 matches at 7 bases. The junction had 8 bases not matched to a gene; V was cut back by 0 bases and J by 3 bases. Germline V CDR1 and CDR2: SQVTM, ANQGSEA. This CDR3 spans 15 amino acids. CDR3 in DNA: TGCAGCGTTGAAGAAGGTACAGGGGATTTCTACGAGCAGTACTTC. The encoded protein is CSVEEGTGDFYEQYF.

This rearrangement joins TRBV5-1 to TRBJ1-1; 7 bases are shared with TRBD1. CDR3 length equals 15 residues. Germline V lookup: CDR1 SGHRS, CDR2 YFSETQ. The V segment lost 4 bases and the J segment 11 bases; nucleotides outside the gene matches: 17. The CDR3 sequence is CASSNFQQGLRWAFF. In DNA, the CDR3 is TGCGCCAGCAGCAATTTCCAACAGGGGTTAAGATGGGCTTTCTTT.

In the case of this clone: The germline gene is not matched at one end of the junction; a read error may be the cause. This chain uses TRBV7-9 with TRBJ2-7; 9 nucleotides agree with TRBD1. The CDR3 sequence is 16 residues long. Germline CDR1 is SEHNR and CDR2 is FQNEAQ (reference sequence). The CDR3, as DNA: TGTTCCAGCAGCCCCCGCTGGGGACAGGGCTCCTACGAGCAGTACTTC. Protein product: CSSSPRWGQGSYEQYF.

Only one count was recorded for this clone. The chain carries TRBV15 and TRBJ2-1; TRBD2 matches at 7 bases. V lost 0 bases, J lost 6 bases, and 11 bases stayed unmatched. The CDR3 consists of 17 residues. Germline V lookup: CDR1 LNHNV, CDR2 YYDKDF (reference sequence). DNA for the CDR3: TGTGCCACCAGCAGAGATTTTGGACTAGTCCTAGGCAATGAGCAGTTCTTC. Its translation is CATSRDFGLVLGNEQFF.

This clone turned up a few times. The chain recombines TRBV6-5 with TRBJ2-3; D gene ambiguous. The V and J ends lost 0 bases and 3 bases respectively, with 7 bases between them. Germline V lookup: CDR1 MNHEY, CDR2 SVGAGI. This CDR3 comprises 14 residues. The CDR3 region is CASSYSSTTDTQYF. The CDR3 DNA sequence: TGTGCCAGCAGTTACTCGAGTACTACAGATACGCAGTATTTT.

The V and J genes are TRBV7-2 and TRBJ2-2; D uncertain. The V end lost 1 base, the J end lost 3 bases, and 9 bases lay between the germline ends. Germline values: CDR1 SGHTA, CDR2 FQGNSA. This CDR3 spans 15 amino acids. CDR3 coding DNA: TGTGCCAGCAGCTTAGGGCCAGAATACACCGGGGAGCTGTTTTTT. It translates to CASSLGPEYTGELFF. Full variable domain (remainder filled in from reference TRBV7-2 and TRBJ2-2): GAGVSQSPSNKVTEKGKDVELRCDPISGHTALYWYRQSLGQGLEFLIYFQGNSAPDKSGLPSDRFSAERTGGSVSTLTIQRTQQEDSAVYLCASSLGPEYTGELFFGEGSRLTVL.

V is TRBV19 and J is TRBJ1-4, with a tentative D call TRBD1 (6 bases). Germline V lookup: CDR1 LNHDA, CDR2 SQIVND (reference sequence). Trimming shortened V by 5 bases and J by 8 bases, and 15 bases separated the two germline ends. CDR3 length equals 14 residues. The CDR3 is CASSVTRGREKLFF. CDR3 nucleotide sequence: TGTGCCAGTAGTGTCACCAGGGGTAGGGAAAAACTGTTTTTT.

Turning to this clone: Other DNA sequences of this sample code for an identical CDR3. V usage is TRBV5-1 and J usage is TRBJ2-3; 11 nucleotides align to TRBD2. Germline values: CDR1 SGHRS, CDR2 YFSETQ. The CDR3 runs to 16 residues. J gave up 4 bases and V 2 bases, and 6 bases lay outside the gene matches. The CDR3 protein is CASSLLAGGPADTQYF. The CDR3 nucleotides read TGCGCCAGCAGCTTATTAGCGGGGGGGCCGGCAGATACGCAGTATTTT.

This clone was counted once. V usage is TRBV27 and J usage is TRBJ2-7, with 7 bases lining up with TRBD1. The germline CDR1 and CDR2 sequences are MNHEY and SMNVEV (reference sequence). Trimming removed 6 bases from V and 3 bases from J; junction bases left unmatched: 5. This CDR3 comprises 13 residues. The CDR3 loop reads CASSRDSVYEQYF. CDR3 in DNA: TGTGCCAGCAGCCGGGACAGCGTCTACGAGCAGTACTTC.